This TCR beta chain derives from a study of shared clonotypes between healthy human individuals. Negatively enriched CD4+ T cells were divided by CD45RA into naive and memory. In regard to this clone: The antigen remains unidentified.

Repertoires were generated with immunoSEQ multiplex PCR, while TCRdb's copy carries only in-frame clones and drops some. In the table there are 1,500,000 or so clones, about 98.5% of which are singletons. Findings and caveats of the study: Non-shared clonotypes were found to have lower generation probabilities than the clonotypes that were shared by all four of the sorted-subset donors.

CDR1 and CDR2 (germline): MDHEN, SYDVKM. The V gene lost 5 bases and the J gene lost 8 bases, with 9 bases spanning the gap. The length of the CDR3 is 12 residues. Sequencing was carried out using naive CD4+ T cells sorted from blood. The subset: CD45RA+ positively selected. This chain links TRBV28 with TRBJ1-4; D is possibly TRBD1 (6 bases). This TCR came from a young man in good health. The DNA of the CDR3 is TGTGCCAGCAGTACAGGGTGGGAAAAACTGTTTTTT. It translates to CASSTGWEKLFF.